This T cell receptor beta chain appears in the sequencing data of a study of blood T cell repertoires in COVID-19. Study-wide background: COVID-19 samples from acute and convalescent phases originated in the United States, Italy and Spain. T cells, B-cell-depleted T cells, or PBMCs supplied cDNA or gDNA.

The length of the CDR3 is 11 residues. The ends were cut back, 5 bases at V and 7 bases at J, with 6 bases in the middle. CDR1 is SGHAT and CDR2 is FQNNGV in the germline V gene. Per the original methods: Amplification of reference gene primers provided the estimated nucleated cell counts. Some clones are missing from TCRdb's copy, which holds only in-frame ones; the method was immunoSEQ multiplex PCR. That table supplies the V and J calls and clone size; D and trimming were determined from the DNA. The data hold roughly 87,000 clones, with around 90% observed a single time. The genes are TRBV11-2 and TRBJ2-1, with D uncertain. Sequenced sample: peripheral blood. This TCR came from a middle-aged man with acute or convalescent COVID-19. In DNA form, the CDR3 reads TGTGCCAGCAGCCCCAGGAATGAGCAGTTCTTC. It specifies CASSPRNEQFF.